This T cell receptor (beta chain) was sequenced during a study of control samples from healthy donors and cancer patients. Measured with immunoSEQ multiplex PCR; TCRdb has only the in-frame clones, and not every one. Among about 46,000 clones, 88% were seen once, and the ten largest hold 40%. This CDR3 has 14 residues. The trim removed 4 bases at V and 7 bases at J, leaving 8 bases unmatched. Germline-derived CDR1 and CDR2 are SGHRS and YFSETQ. The chain combines TRBV5-1 with TRBJ1-5; 7 bases fit TRBD1. The sample taken for sequencing was PBMCs. This clonotype was sampled from a man in his forties or fifties with head and neck cancer. CDR3 region: CASSVTGQGQPQHF. As DNA, the CDR3 is TGCGCCAGCAGCGTGACAGGGCAGGGACAGCCCCAGCATTTT.